This passage covers 7 T cell receptor beta chains from one sample sequenced in a study of cytomegalovirus exposure and HLA in healthy donors. PCR involved 60 Vbeta and 13 Jbeta primers. Repertoires were generated with immunoSEQ multiplex PCR, while TCRdb's copy carries only in-frame clones and drops some. Of 150,000 to 200,000 clones in the sample, around three quarters were seen once. Specimen: PBMCs. Receptor source: a woman in her twenties or thirties in good health and CMV-seropositive.

A remark on this clone: Different DNA sequences within this sample yield the same CDR3. The CDR3 bases are TGTGCCAGCAGCGTAGGGGGACTAGCTGGCGATGAGCAGTTCTTC. This codes for CASSVGGLAGDEQFF. This chain links TRBV9 with TRBJ2-1; TRBD2 aligns across 9 bases. The CDR3 runs 15 residues. Losses at the gene ends were 0 bases for V and 8 bases for J; bases not matched to a gene: 6. CDR1 and CDR2 from the germline V gene are SGDLS and YYNGEE.

The chain is built from TRBV11-2 and TRBJ1-4, with D hard to call. Deletions cut 6 bases from V and 4 bases from J, with 12 bases between. The CDR3 has 14 residues. The germline gives CDR1 SGHAT, CDR2 FQNNGV. This CDR3 reads CASRRFLFNEKLFF. As DNA, the CDR3 is TGTGCCAGCAGGAGGTTCCTTTTTAATGAAAAACTGTTTTTT.

V is TRBV4-1 and J is TRBJ2-3, with 8 bases aligning to TRBD2. Germline CDR1 is MGHRA and CDR2 is YSYEKL. The CDR3 spans 17 residues. J was trimmed by 2 bases and V by 1 base; bases with no gene match: 8. CDR3 coding DNA: TGCGCCAGCAGCCAAGTCGGGAGGGGACTTCCCACAGATACGCAGTATTTT. Translating gives CASSQVGRGLPTDTQYF.

This chain connects TRBV6-5 to TRBJ1-4, with D perhaps matching TRBD1 (6 bases). CDR3 length equals 13 residues. Trimming removed 5 bases at V and 11 bases at J, with 15 bases between. Germline assignment: CDR1 MNHEY and CDR2 SVGAGI. Written as DNA, the CDR3 is TGTGCCAGCAGTACCCCGGGGACACGGAAACTGTTTTTT. It translates to CASSTPGTRKLFF.

This clone appeared once. V and J are TRBV10-3 and TRBJ1-2, with TRBD1 identical over 9 bases. The CDR3 length is 12 residues. The junction had 6 bases not matched to a gene; V was cut back by 10 bases and J by 6 bases. Germline values: CDR1 ENHRY, CDR2 SYGVKD. The CDR3 DNA is TGTGCCACTAGACAGGGGGAGGATGGCTACACCTTC. Its protein product is CATRQGEDGYTF.

This chain uses TRBV2 with TRBJ2-7; 16 bases map to TRBD2. Germline CDR1 SNHLY, CDR2 FYNNEI. V lost 6 bases to trimming and J lost 2 bases; unmatched junction nucleotides: 4. This CDR3 is 16 amino acids long. The CDR3 sequence is CASRGGTSGGAYEQYF. Here the CDR3 DNA reads TGTGCCAGCAGGGGCGGGACTAGCGGGGGGGCCTACGAGCAGTACTTC.

The chain links TRBV30 to TRBJ1-3; a weak D match, TRBD1 (5 bases). Germline CDR1 is GTSNPN and CDR2 is SVGIG (reference sequence). The length of the CDR3 is 14 residues. Deletions cut 8 bases from V and 0 bases from J, with 14 bases between. CDR3 DNA: TGTGCCCACACTCTCGGGGGCTCTGGAAACACCATATATTTT. Protein: CAHTLGGSGNTIYF.